This T cell receptor (beta chain) appears in the sequencing data of a study of cytomegalovirus exposure and HLA in healthy donors. Primers included in the PCR were 60 Vbeta and 13 Jbeta primers. Sequencing used immunoSEQ multiplex PCR; TCRdb keeps in-frame clones, though not all of them. This table holds around 180,000 clones, about four fifths found once. CDR1 and CDR2 (germline): SSHAT, FNYEAQ (reference sequence). This CDR3 comprises 15 residues. Regarding this clone: One end of the junction does not line up with germline, which may come from a read error.

The material sequenced was PBMCs. The sequence derives from a boy aged 5-17 years in good health and CMV-seronegative. This sequence joins TRBV7-7 and TRBJ2-3; possibly TRBD2 for D (5 bases). The CDR3 DNA sequence: TGTGCTAGCAGCCCCGACCCGGGGAGCACAGATACGCAGTATTTT. It encodes CASSPDPGSTDTQYF.